The 5 T cell receptor beta chains listed next were all sequenced from one sample in a study of blood T cells in healthy people across ages. The second PCR ran roughly 6 to 11 cycles with a sample-barcoded 5' primer and J-beta primers. MiXCR, run by TCRdb on the 5' RACE reads, gives a single entry per CDR3 protein. The sample carries roughly 680,000 distinct CDR3 sequences, approximately 52% recorded once. Material for sequencing was blood. The receptors were gathered from a woman of 80 years or more in good health.

CDR3 in amino acids: CASSVEDGLANTGELFF. DNA of the CDR3: TGTGCCAGCAGCGTAGAAGATGGACTAGCGAACACCGGGGAGCTGTTTTTT. The chain recombines TRBV9 with TRBJ2-2, with 7 bases matching TRBD2. The CDR3 contains 17 residues. The germline V gene has CDR1 SGDLS and CDR2 YYNGEE. V lost 0 bases and J lost 0; bases outside the gene matches: 5.

This clonotype appeared a few times. The chain combines TRBV20-1 with TRBJ2-7; maybe TRBD1 (5 bases). Between the trimmed V and J ends, which lost 6 bases and 2 bases, there was a span of 14 bases. Germline values: CDR1 DFQATT, CDR2 SNEGSKA (reference sequence). The CDR3 contains 13 residues. The CDR3: CSATRASPYEQYF. For the CDR3, the DNA is TGCAGTGCCACCAGGGCCTCACCCTACGAGCAGTACTTC.

This clonotype was counted many times. The chain carries TRBV12-3 or TRBV12-4 and TRBJ1-5; 7 positions match TRBD1. This CDR3 region has 15 residues. The trim removed 7 bases at V and 0 bases at J, leaving 6 bases unmatched. CDR3 nucleotide sequence: TGTGCCAGCACCCGGGACAGAAATAGCAATCAGCCCCAGCATTTT. Translated, it gives CASTRDRNSNQPQHF.

The gene calls are TRBV6-4 and TRBJ2-7, with a weak D call TRBD1 (5 bases). Trimming removed 0 bases from V and 12 bases from J, with 24 bases in between. The CDR3 consists of 16 residues. CDR1 and CDR2 from the germline V gene are MRHNA and SNTAGT. The DNA of the CDR3 is TGTGCCAGCAGTGACTCAGCCGCAGGGCCTTTGGAGACCCGGTACTTC. Protein product: CASSDSAAGPLETRYF.

This clonotype has just a few counts. This chain joins TRBV14 and TRBJ2-2; D perhaps matches TRBD1 (6 bases). CDR1 is SGHDN, CDR2 FVKESK, per germline. V was trimmed by 1 base and J by 3 bases, leaving 15 bases between them. The CDR3 runs 17 residues. CDR3 nucleotides: TGTGCCAGCAGCCAAGTGGCAGGGGCACCTTACACCGGGGAGCTGTTTTTT. Translated: CASSQVAGAPYTGELFF.